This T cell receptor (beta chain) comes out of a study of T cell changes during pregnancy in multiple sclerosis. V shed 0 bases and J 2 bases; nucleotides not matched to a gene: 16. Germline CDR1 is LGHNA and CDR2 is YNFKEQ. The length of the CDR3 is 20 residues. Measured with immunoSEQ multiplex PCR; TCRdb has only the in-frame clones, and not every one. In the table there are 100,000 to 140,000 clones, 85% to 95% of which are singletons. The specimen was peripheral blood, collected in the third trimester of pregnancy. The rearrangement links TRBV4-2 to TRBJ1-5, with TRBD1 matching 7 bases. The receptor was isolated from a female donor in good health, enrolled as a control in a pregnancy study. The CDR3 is CASSQDTGTAEVRGNQPQHF. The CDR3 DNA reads TGTGCCAGCAGCCAAGATACCGGGACAGCCGAAGTAAGGGGCAATCAGCCCCAGCATTTT.